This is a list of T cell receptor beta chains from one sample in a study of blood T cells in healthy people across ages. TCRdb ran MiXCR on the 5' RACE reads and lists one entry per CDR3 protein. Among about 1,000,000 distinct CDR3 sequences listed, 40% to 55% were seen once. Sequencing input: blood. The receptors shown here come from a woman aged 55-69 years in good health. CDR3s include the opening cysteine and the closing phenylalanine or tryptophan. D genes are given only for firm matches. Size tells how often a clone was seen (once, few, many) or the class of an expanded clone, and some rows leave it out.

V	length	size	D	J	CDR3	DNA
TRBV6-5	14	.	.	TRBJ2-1	CASSQTVGVNEQFF	TGTGCCAGCAGCCAGACCGTAGGTGTCAATGAGCAGTTCTTC
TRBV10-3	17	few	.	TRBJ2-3	CAISESVIRRGADTQYF	TGTGCCATCAGTGAGTCGGTGATCCGACGGGGAGCAGATACGCAGTATTTT
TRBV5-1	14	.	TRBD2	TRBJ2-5	CASSLGTSGKTQYF	TGCGCCAGCAGCTTGGGGACTAGCGGGAAGACCCAGTACTTC
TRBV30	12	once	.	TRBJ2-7	CAWGGSSYEQYF	TGTGCCTGGGGGGGCAGTTCCTACGAGCAGTACTTC
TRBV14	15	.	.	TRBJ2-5	CASSETPGYQETQYF	TGTGCCAGCAGCGAGACGCCAGGGTACCAAGAGACCCAGTACTTC
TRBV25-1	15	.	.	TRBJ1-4	CASSPSPPGFVKLFF	TGTGCCAGCAGTCCAAGCCCCCCGGGTTTCGTCAAACTGTTTTTT
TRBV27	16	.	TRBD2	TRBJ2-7	CASSFLGSGSSYEQYF	TGTGCCAGCAGTTTTTTGGGTAGCGGGAGTTCCTACGAGCAGTACTTC
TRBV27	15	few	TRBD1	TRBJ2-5	CASSLSTGQTGWQYF	TGTGCCAGCAGCCTATCCACGGGACAGACCGGTTGGCAGTACTTC
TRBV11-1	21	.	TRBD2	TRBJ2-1	CASSLGRGLAGREVTANEQFF	TGTGCCAGCAGCTTAGGGCGAGGACTAGCGGGCCGGGAAGTCACGGCCAATGAGCAGTTCTTC
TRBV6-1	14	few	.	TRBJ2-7	CASTLGGDSYEQYF	TGTGCCAGCACCCTCGGCGGGGACTCCTACGAGCAGTACTTC
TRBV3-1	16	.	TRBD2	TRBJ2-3	CASSQEGGSKSDTQYF	TGTGCCAGCAGCCAAGAAGGCGGGAGTAAATCCGATACGCAGTATTTT
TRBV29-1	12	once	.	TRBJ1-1	CSVARLNTEAFF	TGCAGCGTGGCGCGGTTGAACACTGAAGCTTTCTTT
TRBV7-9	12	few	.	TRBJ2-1	CASSPGPNEQFF	TGTGCCAGCAGCCCGGGACCTAATGAGCAGTTCTTC
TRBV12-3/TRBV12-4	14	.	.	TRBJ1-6	CASSQQGGNSPLHF	TGTGCCAGCAGTCAACAGGGAGGTAATTCACCCCTCCACTTT
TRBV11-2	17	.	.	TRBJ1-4	CASSLGTLTGTNEKLFF	TGTGCCAGCAGCTTAGGCACGTTAACGGGAACTAATGAAAAACTGTTTTTT
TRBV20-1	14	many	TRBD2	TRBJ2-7	CSASPVAGDDEQYF	TGCAGTGCTAGTCCTGTAGCGGGAGATGACGAGCAGTACTTC
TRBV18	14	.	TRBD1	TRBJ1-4	CASSPRQGDEKLFF	TGTGCCAGCTCACCAAGACAGGGGGACGAAAAACTGTTTTTT
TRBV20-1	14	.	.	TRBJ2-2	CSARNSGSSGELFF	TGCAGTGCTAGAAATAGCGGCTCATCCGGGGAGCTGTTTTTT
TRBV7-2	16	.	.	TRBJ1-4	CASSLAFRSANEKLFF	TGTGCCAGCAGCTTAGCGTTCCGCTCGGCTAATGAAAAACTGTTTTTT
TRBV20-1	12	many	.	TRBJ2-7	CSASWGKNEQYF	TGCAGTGCAAGCTGGGGGAAGAACGAGCAGTACTTC
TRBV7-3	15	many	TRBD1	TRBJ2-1	CASSLDRATYNEQFF	TGTGCCAGCAGTTTGGACAGGGCGACCTACAATGAGCAGTTCTTC
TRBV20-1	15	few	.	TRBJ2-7	CSARSIGSLYNEQYF	TGCAGTGCTAGGTCTATCGGGAGTCTGTACAACGAGCAGTACTTC
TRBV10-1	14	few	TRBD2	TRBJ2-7	CASSEASGSNEQYF	TGCGCCAGCAGTGAGGCTAGCGGGAGCAACGAGCAGTACTTC
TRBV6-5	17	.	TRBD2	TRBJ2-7	CASSYSPPTSGRYEQYF	TGTGCCAGCAGTTATTCACCACCGACTAGCGGGAGGTACGAGCAGTACTTC
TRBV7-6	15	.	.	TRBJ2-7	CASSSGQPHLYEQYF	TGTGCCAGCAGCTCCGGACAGCCCCATCTTTACGAGCAGTACTTC
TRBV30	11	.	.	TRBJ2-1	CAWRLASEQFF	TGTGCCTGGAGACTAGCTAGTGAGCAGTTCTTC
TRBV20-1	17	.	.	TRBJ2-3	CSARDPGQFSQTDTQYF	TGCAGTGCTAGAGACCCGGGCCAGTTCTCTCAGACAGATACGCAGTATTTT
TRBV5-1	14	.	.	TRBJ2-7	CASSWSGRSYEQYF	TGCGCCAGCAGCTGGTCAGGAAGGTCCTACGAGCAGTACTTC
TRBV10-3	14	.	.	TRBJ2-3	CAISESDFTDTQYF	TGTGCCATCAGTGAGTCGGATTTCACAGATACGCAGTATTTT
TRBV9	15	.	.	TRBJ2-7	CASSVGPGTTYEQYF	TGTGCCAGCAGCGTAGGACCGGGCACGACCTACGAGCAGTACTTC
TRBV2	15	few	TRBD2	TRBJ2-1	CASNPGTSSYNEQFF	TGTGCCAGCAATCCCGGGACTAGCTCCTACAATGAGCAGTTCTTC
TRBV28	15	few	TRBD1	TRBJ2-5	CASSFMTGGGETQYF	TGTGCCAGCAGTTTCATGACAGGGGGGGGAGAGACCCAGTACTTC
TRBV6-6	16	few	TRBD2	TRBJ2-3	CASTSRGTSGTDTQYF	TGTGCCAGCACCTCTCGTGGGACTAGCGGCACAGATACGCAGTATTTT
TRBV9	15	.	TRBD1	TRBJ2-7	CASSGSTGTTHEQYF	TGTGCCAGCAGCGGGTCGACAGGGACAACGCACGAGCAGTACTTC
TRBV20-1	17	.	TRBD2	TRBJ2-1	CSARGSLREGLYNEQFF	TGCAGTGCTAGAGGCTCATTGCGGGAGGGCCTCTACAATGAGCAGTTCTTC
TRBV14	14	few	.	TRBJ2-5	CASAQGGPQETQYF	TGTGCCAGCGCCCAGGGGGGGCCACAAGAGACCCAGTACTTC
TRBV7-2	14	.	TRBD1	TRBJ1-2	CASSLGVGQDGYTF	TGTGCCAGCAGCTTAGGAGTGGGACAGGATGGCTACACCTTC
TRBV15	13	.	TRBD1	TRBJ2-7	CATRQGAKYEQYF	TGTGCCACCAGGCAGGGGGCGAAATACGAGCAGTACTTC
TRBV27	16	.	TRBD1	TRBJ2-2	CASSRRQGKNTGELFF	TGTGCCAGCAGTCGCCGACAGGGAAAAAACACCGGGGAGCTGTTTTTT
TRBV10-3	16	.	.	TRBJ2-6	CATYGTVPPGANVLTF	TGTGCCACTTACGGGACCGTACCACCTGGGGCCAACGTCCTGACTTTC
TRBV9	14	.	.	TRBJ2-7	CASSVTISDSEQYF	TGTGCCAGCAGCGTAACCATCTCCGACTCCGAGCAGTACTTC
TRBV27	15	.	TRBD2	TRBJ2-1	CASSTKREKYNEQFF	TGTGCCAGCAGTACAAAGCGGGAGAAATACAATGAGCAGTTCTTC
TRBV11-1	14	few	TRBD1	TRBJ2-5	CASSADRVGETQYF	TGTGCCAGCAGCGCGGACAGGGTGGGAGAGACCCAGTACTTC
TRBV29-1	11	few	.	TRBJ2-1	CSVLDYNEQFF	TGCAGCGTTTTGGACTACAATGAGCAGTTCTTC